The 20 T cell receptor beta chains in this list originate from one sample, sequenced in a study of CD8+CD57+ T cells in acquired aplastic anemia. For CDR3 and TCR beta VDJ profiling, genomic DNA was the template used. One entry per CDR3 protein, called by TCRdb with MiXCR from the reads. The sample holds 450,000 to 600,000 distinct CDR3 sequences; about a third are singletons and the top ten take 0.82%. An expansion of CD8+CD57+ cells by flow cytometry had been shown in patients chosen for sequencing. The sequenced sample consisted of sorted CD4+, CD8+, or CD8+CD57+ T cells (not recorded which) from PBMCs. Receptor source: a human donor with aplastic anemia.

The DNA for the CDR3 is TGTGCCAGCACCCCCCAGGACTCGCGTGGGGAGCAGTACTTC. The encoded protein is CASTPQDSRGEQYF. The V gene is TRBV10-3, the J gene TRBJ2-7; D is perhaps TRBD2 (5 bases). The germline V gene has CDR1 ENHRY and CDR2 SYGVKD. CDR3 size: 14 residues. V was trimmed by 10 bases and J by 7 bases, leaving 23 bases between them.

As regards this clonotype: This may stem from a read error, because a much larger clone lies one nucleotide away. V and J are TRBV2 and TRBJ1-2; possible D gene TRBD1, 6 bases. V was shortened by 7 bases and J by 7 bases, with 13 bases between the two germline ends. Germline V gene lookup returns CDR1 SNHLY and CDR2 FYNNEI. The CDR3 spans 12 residues. DNA of the CDR3: TGTGCCAGCAAGGACGGGGGGCCTGGCTACACCTTC. Amino acids: CASKDGGPGYTF.

This clonotype was detected ten times or more. The CDR3 loop reads CAISGSPTSQYSYEQYF. The CDR3 bases are TGTGCCATCAGTGGGAGCCCCACTAGCCAATACTCCTACGAGCAGTACTTC. The V call is TRBV10-3, the J call TRBJ2-7; a weak D match, TRBD2 (6 bases). This CDR3 has 17 residues. V lost 4 bases and J lost 0, with 19 bases in between. Germline CDR1 and CDR2: ENHRY and SYGVKD.

The table lists this clonotype with many counts. The CDR3 region is CASSQIRSGELFF. In DNA, the CDR3 is TGTGCCAGCAGCCAGATAAGGTCCGGGGAGCTGTTTTTT. V and J are TRBV7-2 and TRBJ2-2, with D unresolved. Germline lookup yields CDR1 SGHTA and CDR2 FQGNSA. Trimming stripped 5 bases from V and 6 bases from J, with 10 bases between. CDR3 size: 13 residues.

The V gene is TRBV20-1, the J gene TRBJ2-5, with no clear D. The CDR3 is 11 amino acids. CDR1 and CDR2 from the germline V gene are DFQATT and SNEGSKA (reference sequence). V was clipped by 4 bases and J by 4 bases, with 7 bases between them. CDR3 nucleotide sequence: TGCAGTGCTATGGACGGAGAGACCCAGTACTTC. This encodes CSAMDGETQYF.

This clonotype was counted at least ten times. The J gene is TRBJ2-1, the V gene TRBV24-1, with D possibly being TRBD1 (5 bases). Trimming removed 3 bases at V and 4 bases at J, with 18 bases between. CDR1 is KGHDR, CDR2 SFDVKD, per germline. The CDR3 loop spans 17 amino acids. Here the CDR3 DNA reads TGTGCCACCAGTGATCCCCTTTCAGGGTCCAGTTACAATGAGCAGTTCTTC. Translating gives CATSDPLSGSSYNEQFF.

This clonotype occurred a few times. A clone one base away is much larger, so this may be a read error. The chain combines TRBV19 with TRBJ1-2; no reliable D call. With 7 bases removed from V and 6 bases from J, the gap between germline ends came to 18 bases. Germline CDR1 is LNHDA and CDR2 is SQIVND (reference sequence). This CDR3 comprises 14 residues. As DNA, the CDR3 is TGTGCCAGTATGGTCGGGAGTACCGTGCATGGCTACACCTTC. This gives the protein CASMVGSTVHGYTF.

This clonotype was seen at least ten times. The chain employs TRBV2 and TRBJ2-3, with 9 bases identical to TRBD1. Unmatched junction bases numbered 6, after V lost 6 bases and J lost 2 bases. Germline-derived CDR1 and CDR2 are SNHLY and FYNNEI. The CDR3 has 15 amino acids. CDR3 sequence (DNA): TGTGCCAGCAGGGAACAGGGGGCAAACACAGATACGCAGTATTTT. This sequence encodes CASREQGANTDTQYF.

This clonotype was picked up many times. This chain joins TRBV7-3 and TRBJ2-7, with TRBD1 as a possible D gene (5 bases). This CDR3 contains 12 residues. The ends were cut back, 4 bases at V and 5 bases at J, with 9 bases in the middle. CDR1 and CDR2 from the germline V gene are SGHTA and FQGTGA. This CDR3 reads CASSSTAHEQYF. The DNA for the CDR3 is TGTGCCAGCAGCTCGACAGCCCACGAGCAGTACTTC.

The rearrangement links TRBV25-1 to TRBJ2-7, with D hard to call. Germline CDR1 and CDR2: MGHDK and SYGVNS. Trimming took off 7 bases at V and 4 bases at J, with 14 bases between the two ends. The CDR3 runs to 13 residues. The CDR3 DNA follows: TGTGCCAGCACAAGGGCAGGAGCATACGAGCAGTACTTC. The encoded protein is CASTRAGAYEQYF.

J is TRBJ2-7 and V is TRBV20-1; 9 nucleotides agree with TRBD2. Germline V gene data show CDR1 as DFQATT and CDR2 as SNEGSKA (reference sequence). The CDR3 loop spans 13 amino acids. CDR3 in amino acids: CSLPSGVTYEQYF. The CDR3 region has the DNA TGCAGCTTACCTAGCGGGGTTACCTACGAGCAGTACTTC.

This clonotype was found many times. The gene calls are TRBV12-3 or TRBV12-4 and TRBJ1-6; no reliable D call. V dropped 5 bases and J dropped 11 bases, with 10 bases sitting between them. The CDR3 sequence is 12 residues long. The CDR3 coding sequence is TGTGCCAGCAGTCTTGAGGGCACACCCCTCCACTTT. This sequence encodes CASSLEGTPLHF.

This clonotype was observed many times. The CDR3 region is CASSTTETQYF. CDR3 DNA sequence: TGTGCCAGCAGTACGACGGAGACCCAGTACTTC. The chain recombines TRBV2 with TRBJ2-5; D is unresolved. The CDR3 spans 11 residues. Germline-derived CDR1 and CDR2 are SNHLY and FYNNEI. Trimming removed 5 bases from V and 5 bases from J, with 6 bases in between.

This clonotype has a handful of counts. The rearrangement uses TRBV11-2 and TRBJ2-1; 7 positions agree with TRBD2. CDR1 SGHAT and CDR2 FQNNGV come from the germline V gene. The V segment lost 7 bases and the J segment 0 bases; nucleotides outside the gene matches: 9. CDR3 length: 16 amino acids. CDR3 nucleotides: TGTGCCAGCACCCTTCTAGCGGACTTCTCCTACAATGAGCAGTTCTTC. Translating gives CASTLLADFSYNEQFF.

This clonotype was seen at least ten times. The V call is TRBV7-2, the J call TRBJ1-6, with D possibly TRBD1 on 6 matching bases. From germline, CDR1 is SGHTA and CDR2 FQGNSA. The CDR3 extends over 15 amino acids. Trimming took 0 bases from V and 8 from J, leaving 11 bases between them. CDR3 sequence: CASSLAIAGDSPLHF. The CDR3 nucleotides are TGTGCCAGCAGCTTAGCGATTGCAGGGGATTCACCCCTCCACTTT.

This clonotype has more than one count but fewer than ten. The chain employs TRBV19 and TRBJ2-2; unclear D gene. This CDR3 contains 15 residues. The V and J ends lost 7 bases and 6 bases respectively, with 18 bases between them. CDR1 is LNHDA, CDR2 SQIVND, per germline (reference sequence). The CDR3 reads CASTPGAVSSGELFF. As DNA, the CDR3 is TGTGCCAGTACCCCTGGAGCTGTCTCTTCCGGGGAGCTGTTTTTT.

The sample holds a few counts of this clonotype. The chain is built from TRBV20-1 and TRBJ2-1, with D possibly being TRBD1 (6 bases). Germline V gene sequence: CDR1 DFQATT, CDR2 SNEGSKA (reference sequence). The CDR3 loop spans 13 amino acids. V was clipped by 5 bases and J by 2 bases, with 10 bases between them. In DNA, the CDR3 is TGCAGTGCTTGGACAGTAACCTACAATGAGCAGTTCTTC. Translated, it gives CSAWTVTYNEQFF.

The V call is TRBV5-1, the J call TRBJ1-4; possible D gene TRBD1, 6 bases. The ends were cut back, 2 bases at V and 0 bases at J, with 11 bases in the middle. The V gene's germline CDR1 is SGHRS and CDR2 YFSETQ. The CDR3 has 16 residues. The CDR3 coding sequence is TGCGCCAGCAGCTTCGGACAGAGTGCAACTAATGAAAAACTGTTTTTT. Translated, it gives CASSFGQSATNEKLFF.

This clonotype was seen more than once but under ten times. The chain is built from TRBV5-8 and TRBJ1-6; D remains ambiguous. Germline V gives CDR1 SGHTS, CDR2 YDEGEE. V was shortened by 3 bases and J by 5 bases, with 12 bases between the two germline ends. The CDR3 runs 15 residues. CDR3 region: CASSSGNKNNSPLHF. CDR3 coding DNA: TGTGCCAGCAGCTCCGGGAACAAGAATAATTCACCCCTCCACTTT.

This clonotype was found a few times. The chain has TRBV20-1 and TRBJ2-2; D uncertain. The germline V and J ends were trimmed by 6 bases and 0 bases, with 11 bases remaining between them. This CDR3 has 14 amino acids. The V gene's germline CDR1 is DFQATT and CDR2 SNEGSKA (reference sequence). CDR3 region: CSAPTYTNTGELFF. Here the CDR3 DNA reads TGCAGTGCCCCGACGTATACGAACACCGGGGAGCTGTTTTTT.